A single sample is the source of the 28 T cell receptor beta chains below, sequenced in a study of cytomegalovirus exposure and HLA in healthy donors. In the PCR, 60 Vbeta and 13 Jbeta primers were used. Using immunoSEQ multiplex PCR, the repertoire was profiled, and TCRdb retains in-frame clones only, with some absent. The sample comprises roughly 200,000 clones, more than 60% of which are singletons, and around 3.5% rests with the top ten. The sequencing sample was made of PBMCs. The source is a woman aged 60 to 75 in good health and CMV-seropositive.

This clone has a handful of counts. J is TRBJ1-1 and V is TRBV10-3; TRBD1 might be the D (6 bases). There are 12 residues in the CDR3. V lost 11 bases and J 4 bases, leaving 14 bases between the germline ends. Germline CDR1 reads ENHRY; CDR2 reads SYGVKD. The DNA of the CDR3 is TGTGCCTCAACGGGAGGGGGCACTGAAGCTTTCTTT. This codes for CASTGGGTEAFF.

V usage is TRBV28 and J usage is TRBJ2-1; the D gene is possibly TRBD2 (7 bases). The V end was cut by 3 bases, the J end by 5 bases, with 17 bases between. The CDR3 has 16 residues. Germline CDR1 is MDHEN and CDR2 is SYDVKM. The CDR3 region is CASSFVGGGTDNEQFF. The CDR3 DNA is TGTGCCAGCAGTTTCGTAGGCGGGGGCACCGACAATGAGCAGTTCTTC. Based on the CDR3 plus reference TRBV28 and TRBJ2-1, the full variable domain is DVKVTQSSRYLVKRTGEKVFLECVQDMDHENMFWYRQDPGLGLRLIYFSYDVKMKEKGDIPEGYSVSREKKERFSLILESASTNQTSMYLCASSFVGGGTDNEQFFGPGTRLTVL.

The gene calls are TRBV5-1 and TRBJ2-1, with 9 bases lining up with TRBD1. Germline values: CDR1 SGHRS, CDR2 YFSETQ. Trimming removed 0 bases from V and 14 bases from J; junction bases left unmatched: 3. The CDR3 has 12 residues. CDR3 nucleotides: TGCGCCAGCAGCTTGGAGAGGACAGGGGAGTTCTTC. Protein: CASSLERTGEFF.

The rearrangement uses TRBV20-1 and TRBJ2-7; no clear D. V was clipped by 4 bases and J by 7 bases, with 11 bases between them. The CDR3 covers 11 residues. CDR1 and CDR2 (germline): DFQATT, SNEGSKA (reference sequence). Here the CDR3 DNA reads TGCAGTGCTAAGACCTGGCGGGAGCAGTACTTC. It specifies CSAKTWREQYF.

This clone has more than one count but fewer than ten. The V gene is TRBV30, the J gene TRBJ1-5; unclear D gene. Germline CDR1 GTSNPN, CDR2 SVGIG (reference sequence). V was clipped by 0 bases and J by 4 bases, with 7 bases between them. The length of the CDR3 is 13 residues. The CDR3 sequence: CAWSVVENQPQHF. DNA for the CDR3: TGTGCCTGGAGTGTAGTGGAGAATCAGCCCCAGCATTTT.

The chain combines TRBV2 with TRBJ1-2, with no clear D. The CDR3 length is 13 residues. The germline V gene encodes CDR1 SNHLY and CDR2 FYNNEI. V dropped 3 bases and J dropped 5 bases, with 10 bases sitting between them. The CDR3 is CASSDSAEYGYTF. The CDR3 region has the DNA TGTGCCAGCAGTGACTCCGCGGAGTATGGCTACACCTTC.

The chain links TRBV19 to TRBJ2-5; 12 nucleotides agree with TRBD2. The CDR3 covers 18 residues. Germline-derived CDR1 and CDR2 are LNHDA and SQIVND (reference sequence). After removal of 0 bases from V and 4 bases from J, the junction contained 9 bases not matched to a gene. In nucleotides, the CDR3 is TGTGCCAGTAGTATAGAAAGACTAGCGGGAGCGGCTAGAGAGACCCAGTACTTC. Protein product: CASSIERLAGAARETQYF.

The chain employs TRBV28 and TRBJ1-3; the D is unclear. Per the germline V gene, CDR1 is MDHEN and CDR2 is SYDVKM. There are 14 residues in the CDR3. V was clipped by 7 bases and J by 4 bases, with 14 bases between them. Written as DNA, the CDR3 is TGTGCCAGCACTCCGGGAGGGTCCGGAAACACCATATATTTT. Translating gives CASTPGGSGNTIYF.

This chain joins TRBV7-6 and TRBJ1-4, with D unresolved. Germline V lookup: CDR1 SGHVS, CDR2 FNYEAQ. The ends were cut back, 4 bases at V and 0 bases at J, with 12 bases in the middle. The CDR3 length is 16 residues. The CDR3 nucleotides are TGTGCCAGCAGCTCCGACAAGCTTGCAACTAATGAAAAACTGTTTTTT. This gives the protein CASSSDKLATNEKLFF.

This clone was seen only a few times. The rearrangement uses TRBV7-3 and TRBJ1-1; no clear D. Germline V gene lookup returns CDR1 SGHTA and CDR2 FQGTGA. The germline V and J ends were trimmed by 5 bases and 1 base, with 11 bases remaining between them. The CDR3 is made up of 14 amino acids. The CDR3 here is CASSPGPGNTEAFF. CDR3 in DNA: TGTGCCAGCAGCCCTGGGCCAGGGAACACTGAAGCTTTCTTT.

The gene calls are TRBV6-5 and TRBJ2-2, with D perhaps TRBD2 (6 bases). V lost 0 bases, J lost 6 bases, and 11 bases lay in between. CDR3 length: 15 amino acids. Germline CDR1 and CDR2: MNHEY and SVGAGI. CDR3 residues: CASSYSRGLAGELFF. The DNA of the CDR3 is TGTGCCAGCAGTTACTCACGGGGACTCGCCGGGGAGCTGTTTTTT.

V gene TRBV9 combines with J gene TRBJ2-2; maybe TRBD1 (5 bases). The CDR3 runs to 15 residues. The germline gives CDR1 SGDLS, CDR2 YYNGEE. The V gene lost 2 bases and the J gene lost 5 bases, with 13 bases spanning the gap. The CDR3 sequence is CASSVNIPGTGELFF. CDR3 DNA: TGTGCCAGCAGCGTGAACATTCCAGGGACCGGGGAGCTGTTTTTT.

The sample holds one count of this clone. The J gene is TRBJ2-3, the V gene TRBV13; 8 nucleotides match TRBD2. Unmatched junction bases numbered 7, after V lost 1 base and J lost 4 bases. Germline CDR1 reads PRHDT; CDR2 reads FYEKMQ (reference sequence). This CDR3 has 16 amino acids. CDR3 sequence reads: CASSLVAGGWADTQYF. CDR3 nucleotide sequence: TGTGCCAGCAGCTTAGTGGCGGGGGGCTGGGCAGATACGCAGTATTTT. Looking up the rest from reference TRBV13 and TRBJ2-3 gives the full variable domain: AAGVIQSPRHLIKEKRETATLKCYPIPRHDTVYWYQQGPGQDPQFLISFYEKMQSDKGSIPDRFSAQQFSDYHSELNMSSLELGDSALYFCASSLVAGGWADTQYFGPGTRLTVL.

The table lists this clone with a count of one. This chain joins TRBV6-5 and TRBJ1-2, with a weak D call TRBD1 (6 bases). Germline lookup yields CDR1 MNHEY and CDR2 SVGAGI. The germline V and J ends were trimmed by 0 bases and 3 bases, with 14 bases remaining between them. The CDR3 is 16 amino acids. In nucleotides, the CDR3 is TGTGCCAGCAGTTACTCTTTAAGGGACACTTACTATGGCTACACCTTC. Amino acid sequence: CASSYSLRDTYYGYTF.

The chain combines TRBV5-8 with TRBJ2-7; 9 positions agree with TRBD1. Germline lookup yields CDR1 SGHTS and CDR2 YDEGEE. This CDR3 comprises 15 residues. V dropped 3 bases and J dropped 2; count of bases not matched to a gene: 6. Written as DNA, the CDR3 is TGTGCCAGCAGCTCTGGACAGGGGATAACCTACGAGCAGTACTTC. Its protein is CASSSGQGITYEQYF.

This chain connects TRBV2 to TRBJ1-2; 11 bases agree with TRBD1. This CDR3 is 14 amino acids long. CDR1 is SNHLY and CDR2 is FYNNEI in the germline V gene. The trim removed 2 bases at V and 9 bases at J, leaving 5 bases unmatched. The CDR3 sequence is CASSETGTGGSYTF. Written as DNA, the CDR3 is TGTGCCAGCAGTGAAACCGGGACAGGGGGGAGCTACACCTTC.

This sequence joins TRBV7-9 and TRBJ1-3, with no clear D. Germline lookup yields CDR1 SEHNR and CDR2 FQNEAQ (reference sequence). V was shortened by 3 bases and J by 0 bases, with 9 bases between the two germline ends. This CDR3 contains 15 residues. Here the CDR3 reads CASSFGGSSGNTIYF. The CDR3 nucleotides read TGTGCCAGCAGCTTTGGCGGCAGCTCTGGAAACACCATATATTTT.

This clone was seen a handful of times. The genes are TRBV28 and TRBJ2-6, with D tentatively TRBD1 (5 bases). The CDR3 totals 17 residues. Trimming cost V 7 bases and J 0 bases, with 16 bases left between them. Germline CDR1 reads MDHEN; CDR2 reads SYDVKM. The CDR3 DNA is TGTGCCAGCACCAAGCTCAGGGCCCCCTCTGGGGCCAACGTCCTGACTTTC. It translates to CASTKLRAPSGANVLTF.

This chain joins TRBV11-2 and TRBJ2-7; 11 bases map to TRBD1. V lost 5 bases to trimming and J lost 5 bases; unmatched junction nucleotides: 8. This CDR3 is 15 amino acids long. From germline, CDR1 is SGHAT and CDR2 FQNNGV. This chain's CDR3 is CASSPTWTGGNEQYF. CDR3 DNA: TGTGCCAGCAGCCCCACCTGGACAGGGGGCAACGAGCAGTACTTC.

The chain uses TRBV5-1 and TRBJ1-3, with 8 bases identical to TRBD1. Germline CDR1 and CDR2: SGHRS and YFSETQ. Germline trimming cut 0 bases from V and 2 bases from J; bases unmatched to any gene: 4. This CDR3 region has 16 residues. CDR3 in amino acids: CASSLAQGAPGNTIYF. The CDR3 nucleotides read TGCGCCAGCAGCTTGGCTCAGGGGGCACCTGGAAACACCATATATTTT.

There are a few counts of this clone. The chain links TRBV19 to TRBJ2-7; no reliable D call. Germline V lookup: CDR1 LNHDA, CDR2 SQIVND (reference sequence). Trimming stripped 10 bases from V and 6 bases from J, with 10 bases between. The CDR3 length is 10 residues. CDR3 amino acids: CATPLPEQYF. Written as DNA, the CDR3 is TGTGCCACCCCCCTACCCGAGCAGTACTTC.

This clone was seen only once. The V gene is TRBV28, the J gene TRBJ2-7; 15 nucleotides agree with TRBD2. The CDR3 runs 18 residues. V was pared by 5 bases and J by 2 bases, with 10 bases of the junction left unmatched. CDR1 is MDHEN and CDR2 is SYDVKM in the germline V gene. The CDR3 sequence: CASSLGTSGRLRPYEQYF. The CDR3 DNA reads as TGTGCCAGCAGTCTAGGGACTAGCGGGAGGCTGCGGCCCTACGAGCAGTACTTC.

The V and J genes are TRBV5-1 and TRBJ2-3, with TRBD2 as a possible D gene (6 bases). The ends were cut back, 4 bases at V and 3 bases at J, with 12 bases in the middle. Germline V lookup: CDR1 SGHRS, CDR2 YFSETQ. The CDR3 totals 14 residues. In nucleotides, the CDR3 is TGCGCCAGCAGCCGGGGGAGAGGGACAGATACGCAGTATTTT. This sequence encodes CASSRGRGTDTQYF.

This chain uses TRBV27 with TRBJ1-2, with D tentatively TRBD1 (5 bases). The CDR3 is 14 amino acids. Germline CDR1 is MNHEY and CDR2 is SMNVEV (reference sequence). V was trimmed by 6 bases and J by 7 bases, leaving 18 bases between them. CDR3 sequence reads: CASRLGQGTGGYTF. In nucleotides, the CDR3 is TGTGCCAGCAGACTTGGGCAGGGCACGGGTGGCTACACCTTC.

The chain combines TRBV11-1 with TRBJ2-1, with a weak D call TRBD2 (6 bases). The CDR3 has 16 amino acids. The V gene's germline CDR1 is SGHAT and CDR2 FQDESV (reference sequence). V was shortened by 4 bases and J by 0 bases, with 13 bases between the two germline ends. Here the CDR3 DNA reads TGTGCCAGCAGCTCCGGGGACTCCCTCTCCTACAATGAGCAGTTCTTC. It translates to CASSSGDSLSYNEQFF.

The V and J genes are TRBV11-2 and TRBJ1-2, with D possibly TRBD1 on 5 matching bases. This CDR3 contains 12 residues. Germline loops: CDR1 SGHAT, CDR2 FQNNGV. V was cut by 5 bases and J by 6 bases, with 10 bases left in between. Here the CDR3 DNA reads TGTGCCAGCAGCCGAGGGGAGGATGGCTACACCTTC. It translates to CASSRGEDGYTF. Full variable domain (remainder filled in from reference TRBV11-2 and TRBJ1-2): EAGVAQSPRYKIIEKRQSVAFWCNPISGHATLYWYQQILGQGPKLLIQFQNNGVVDDSQLPKDRFSAERLKGVDSTLKIQPAKLEDSAVYLCASSRGEDGYTFGSGTRLTVV.

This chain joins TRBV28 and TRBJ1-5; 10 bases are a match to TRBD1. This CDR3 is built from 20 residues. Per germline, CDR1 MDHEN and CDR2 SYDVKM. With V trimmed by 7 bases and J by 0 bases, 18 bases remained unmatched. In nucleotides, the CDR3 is TGTGCCAGCATTAGCCGGGTACCGGGACAGGGGAAAAATAGCAATCAGCCCCAGCATTTT. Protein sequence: CASISRVPGQGKNSNQPQHF.

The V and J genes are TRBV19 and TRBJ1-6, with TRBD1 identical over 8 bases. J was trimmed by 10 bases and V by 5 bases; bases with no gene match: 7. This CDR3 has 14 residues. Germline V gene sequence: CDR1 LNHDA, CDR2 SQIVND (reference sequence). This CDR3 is CASSSDRGHSPLHF. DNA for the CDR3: TGTGCCAGTAGTTCCGACAGGGGCCACTCACCCCTCCACTTT.